A selection of T cell receptor beta chains follows, all from one sample in a study of blood T cell repertoires in COVID-19. Clones were sequenced by immunoSEQ multiplex PCR, and TCRdb holds only the in-frame ones, with some missing. In the table there are approximately 270,000 clones, approximately 86% of which are singletons. What was sequenced was peripheral blood. These receptors were obtained from a man in his forties with active or convalescent COVID-19. Both conserved end residues are trimmed from each CDR3.

cdr3_length,j_call,v_call,cdr3_aa
11,TRBJ2-3,TRBV6-5,ASRETVLDTQY
11,TRBJ1-6,TRBV15,ATSSNRNSPLH
10,TRBJ1-2,TRBV19,ASKGENYGYT
12,TRBJ1-1,TRBV2,ASSRDRGNTEAF
13,TRBJ2-3,TRBV28,ASRLAGDNTDTQY
12,TRBJ2-7,TRBV10-2,ASPDGGSSYEQY
12,TRBJ1-1,TRBV11-3,ASSLQGGDSEAF
14,TRBJ1-1,TRBV7-6,ASSLASGAGGTEAF
13,TRBJ1-5,TRBV21-1,ARPGPRPYNQPQH
15,TRBJ2-7,TRBV4-1,ASSQEKGDYLSYEQY
7,TRBJ1-2,TRBV29-1,SVREGYT
13,TRBJ2-3,TRBV5-1,ASSLAILGGDTQY
11,TRBJ1-2,TRBV28,ASSAGENYGYT
9,TRBJ1-5,TRBV6-6,ATLLDQPQH
16,TRBJ2-3,TRBV7-9,ASSATPGVGESTDTQY
12,TRBJ2-1,TRBV5-1,ASSPDRGGYEQF
11,TRBJ1-2,TRBV6-6,ASSTGTGNGYT
13,TRBJ2-2,TRBV18,ASSANRGDTGELF
13,TRBJ2-2,TRBV27,ASSLAGRGTGELF
13,TRBJ2-7,TRBV24-1,ATSSPSDSSYEQY
10,TRBJ2-1,TRBV27,AVGGALNEQF
13,TRBJ2-1,TRBV7-6,ASSFSDRVINEQF
11,TRBJ2-3,TRBV25-1,ASSEWEQDTQY
10,TRBJ2-5,TRBV30,AWTLSGETQY
11,TRBJ1-6,TRBV24-1,ATSAGLNSPLH
11,TRBJ1-1,TRBV2,ASSVDSYTEAF
11,TRBJ2-3,TRBV19,ASSIPGTDTQY
15,TRBJ2-2,TRBV11-2,ASSPGGRGPGPGELF
9,TRBJ1-5,TRBV12-3/TRBV12-4,ASSLNQPQH
13,TRBJ2-1,TRBV13,ASSDRDRDYNEQF
12,TRBJ2-3,TRBV9,ASSRGGWSDTQY
11,TRBJ2-7,TRBV10-2,ASSESIGQGEY
15,TRBJ2-1,TRBV24-1,ATSDLSTTGLENEQF
13,TRBJ2-7,TRBV9,ASSERGLAGEEQY
11,TRBJ1-6,TRBV30,AWSQDSNSPLH
15,TRBJ2-2,TRBV7-9,ASSLERSKGGTGELF
14,TRBJ1-6,TRBV3-1/TRBV3-2,ASSPTAGTFGSPLH
12,TRBJ2-7,TRBV5-4,ASSLFGQSYEQY
13,TRBJ1-6,TRBV7-9,ASSIEMGSLSPLH